This T cell receptor (beta chain) came from a study of blood T cells in healthy people across ages (dated by TCRdb to the mid-2010s). Broadly, across the study: In model experiments, template switching captured roughly one uniquely barcoded TCR beta cDNA molecule for every two T cells. The study measured age-related changes in TCR beta repertoire diversity using deep sequencing normalized with unique cDNA molecular identifiers. Donors were grouped into four age groups: young (average roughly 17 years), middle-aged (roughly 38), aged (around 60) and long-lived (over 80). Using the same blood draw, the study looked at two additional independent replicas of 1 million unique cDNA reads for two donors, one aged 18 to 30 and the other aged 80 or older.

Overall results and qualifications from the work: Because the CMV infection status of the donors was unknown, age-related changes in expanded clonotypes may potentially have been confounded. Observed TCR beta diversity per million T cells fell roughly linearly with age, and a significant reduction was already apparent by age about 43. There was a strong correlation between observed TCR beta diversity and the percentage of naive T cells measured by flow cytometry. The long-lived group showed more naive CD4+ T cells, fewer expanded clones and increased TCR diversity than the aged group, suggesting age selection. Estimates of total diversity based on one million sequenced T cells were considered lower bounds and underestimates. Since profiling was done on bulk unsorted PBMCs, naive and antigen-experienced compartments could not be conclusively compared.

This clonotype came up a few times. Which antigen it targets is not known. No qualities accompany the bases; no much larger clone lies one base away. Counted from cysteine to phenylalanine, this CDR3 has 16 amino acids. CDR3 DNA is the only sequence kept; it has 48 bases, read in frame from the first base. Trimming costs V 8 bases and J 0 bases, and their ends lie 18 bases apart. Looking up the germline V gene yields CDR1 MRHNA and CDR2 SNTAGT. Receptor libraries were prepared by 5' RACE. Sequencing was performed on an Illumina HiSeq 2500. The second PCR ran for about 6 to 12 cycles and used a J-beta primer mix along with a sample-barcoded 5' primer. Each TCR beta cDNA molecule received a unique molecular identifier from a template-switch 5' adaptor carrying 12 random nucleotides. Each sample yielded at least 3 million CDR3-containing paired-end reads. First-strand cDNA synthesis was performed from all RNA using the Mint cDNA synthesis kit, with priming by a TRBC-specific oligonucleotide. Following uracil-DNA glycosylase treatment, a first 18-cycle PCR with universal primers M1SS and BC2_uni_R was performed on all cDNA. The original methods were these. Each sample was normalized by randomly selecting 1 million high-quality reads, each carrying a distinct molecular identifier. Instead of being binned into consensus sequences, reads with shared molecular identifiers were discarded. MiTCR, with a Q25 quality threshold and the strictest error-elimination algorithm, was used for CDR3 identification, clonotype clustering and error correction. Lower-bound total TCR beta diversity was estimated with a nonparametric unseen species model using Euler transformation. The raw public data were reprocessed by TCRdb itself: fastp quality trimming at Q25, MiXCR clonotype calling, in-frame beta chains only. Each CDR3 protein appears once, grouped with its most common genes and DNA. V and J calls and clone size were set by TCRdb, not the authors. Recorded for this sample are under 700,000 distinct CDR3 sequences; 20% to 30% of them occurred a single time. The ten largest clones take up less than 9% of the sample.

Donors were 39 systemically healthy Caucasian individuals from Russia aged roughly 6 to 100 years. Approximately 10 milliliters of peripheral blood were collected from each donor into EDTA-treated Vacutainer tubes. Ficoll-Paque density-gradient centrifugation was used to isolate PBMCs, with at least 7 million obtained per sample. Total RNA, at least 5 micrograms per sample, was extracted from PBMCs with Trizol reagent. The percentages of naive CD45RAhigh/CD27high T cells were determined by flow cytometry on a PBMC aliquot from every donor. These records were also assigned to another study, of T cells of mothers and their children. From the second report: Nine systemically healthy Caucasian individuals served as donors, namely three mothers together with their six children. cDNA synthesis consumed the entire amount of extracted RNA, loaded at around 1.5 ug RNA in each 15 ul reaction. In the second PCR, the M1S primer introduced both the sample barcodes and 2-4 random nucleotides. Over 10 million TCR beta CDR3 reads came from each mother, compared with some 3 million reads from each child. Thymic selection similarly shapes TCR recombination output in related and unrelated pairs, with minor effect from inherited differences. Normalized repertoire overlap in related mother-child pairs was always slightly higher than in unrelated mother-child pairs, but the difference was never significant. Persistent microchimeric T cell clones were not detected, at a sensitivity of around 100 clones per million clonotypes. To look for features that set related mother-child pairs apart from unrelated individuals, the researchers ran deep NGS to compare the TCR beta repertoires of mothers and children. The mean age was 40 +/- 4 years for the mothers and about 12 +/- 4 years for the children. After adapter ligation with NEBNext reagents, the libraries were sequenced on Illumina HiSeq 2000 with 100+100 nt paired-end reads. Mother and child libraries were prepared a month apart and sequenced in separate runs to prevent cross-contamination. Each donor had between roughly 450,000 and 2,300,000 distinct TCR beta clonotypes identified. Naive TCR beta clonotypes were estimated from low-frequency clonotypes matched to each donor's FACS-determined naive share, without sorting.

The specimen was blood. The chain is assembled from TRBV6-4 and TRBJ2-3, and the D gene may be TRBD2, 5 bases matching. The sequence was obtained from a boy younger than 18 in good health. For the CDR3, the sequence is CASAGGRGSSTDTQYF. At the DNA level, the sequence is TGTGCCAGCGCGGGTGGACGAGGGTCTAGCACAGATACGCAGTATTTT.